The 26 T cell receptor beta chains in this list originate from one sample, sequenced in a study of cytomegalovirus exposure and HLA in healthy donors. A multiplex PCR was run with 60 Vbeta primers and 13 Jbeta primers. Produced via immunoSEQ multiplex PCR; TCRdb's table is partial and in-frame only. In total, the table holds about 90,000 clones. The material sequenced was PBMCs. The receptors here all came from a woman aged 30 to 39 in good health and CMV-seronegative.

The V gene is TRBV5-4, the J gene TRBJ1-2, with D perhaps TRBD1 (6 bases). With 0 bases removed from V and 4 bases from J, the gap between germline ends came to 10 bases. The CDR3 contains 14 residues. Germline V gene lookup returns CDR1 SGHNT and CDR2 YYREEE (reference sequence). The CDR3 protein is CASSLEGVGYGYTF. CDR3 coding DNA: TGTGCCAGCAGCTTGGAGGGGGTCGGCTATGGCTACACCTTC.

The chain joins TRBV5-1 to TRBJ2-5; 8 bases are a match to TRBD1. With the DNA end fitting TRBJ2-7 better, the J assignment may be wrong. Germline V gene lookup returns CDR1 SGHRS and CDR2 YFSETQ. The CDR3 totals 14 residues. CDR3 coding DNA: TGCGCCAGCAGCCGAGGACAGGGTACCTACGAGCAGTACTTC. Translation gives CASSRGQGTYEQYF.

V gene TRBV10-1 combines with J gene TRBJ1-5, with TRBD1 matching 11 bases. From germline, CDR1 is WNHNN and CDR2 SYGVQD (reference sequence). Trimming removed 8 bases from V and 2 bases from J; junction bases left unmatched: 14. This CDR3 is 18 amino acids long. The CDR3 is CASGRDRGKEKRNQPQHF. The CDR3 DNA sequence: TGCGCCAGCGGTAGGGACAGGGGGAAGGAGAAGCGCAATCAGCCCCAGCATTTT.

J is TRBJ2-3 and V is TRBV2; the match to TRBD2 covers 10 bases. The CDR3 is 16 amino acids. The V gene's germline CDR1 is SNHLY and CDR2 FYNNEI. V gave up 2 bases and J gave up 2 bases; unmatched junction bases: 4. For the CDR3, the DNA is TGTGCCAGCAGTGAATTAGCGGGGGGACTCACAGATACGCAGTATTTT. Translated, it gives CASSELAGGLTDTQYF.

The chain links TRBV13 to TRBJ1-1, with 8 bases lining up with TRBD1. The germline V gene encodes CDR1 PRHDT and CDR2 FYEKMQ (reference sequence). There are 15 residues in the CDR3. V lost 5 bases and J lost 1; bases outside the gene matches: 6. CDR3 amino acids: CASSPSGTGNTEAFF. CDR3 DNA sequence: TGTGCCAGCAGCCCCTCCGGGACAGGGAACACTGAAGCTTTCTTT.

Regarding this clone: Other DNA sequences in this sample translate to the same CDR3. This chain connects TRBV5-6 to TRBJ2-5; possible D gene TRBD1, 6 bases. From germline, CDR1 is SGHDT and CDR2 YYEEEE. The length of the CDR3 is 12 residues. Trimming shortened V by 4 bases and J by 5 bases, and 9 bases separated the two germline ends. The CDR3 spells CASSLDRETQYF. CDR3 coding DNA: TGTGCCAGCAGCCTTGACAGGGAGACCCAGTACTTC.

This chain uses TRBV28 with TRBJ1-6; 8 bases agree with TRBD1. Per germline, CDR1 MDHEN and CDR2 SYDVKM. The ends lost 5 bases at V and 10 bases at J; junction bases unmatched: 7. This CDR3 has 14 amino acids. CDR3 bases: TGTGCCAGCAGTCCGGGGACAGGACACTCACCCCTCCACTTT. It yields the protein CASSPGTGHSPLHF. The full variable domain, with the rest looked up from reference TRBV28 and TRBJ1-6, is DVKVTQSSRYLVKRTGEKVFLECVQDMDHENMFWYRQDPGLGLRLIYFSYDVKMKEKGDIPEGYSVSREKKERFSLILESASTNQTSMYLCASSPGTGHSPLHFGNGTRLTVT.

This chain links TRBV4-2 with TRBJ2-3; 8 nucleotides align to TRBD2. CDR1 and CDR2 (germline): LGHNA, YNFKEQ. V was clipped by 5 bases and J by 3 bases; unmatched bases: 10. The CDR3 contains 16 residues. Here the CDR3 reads CASSSLSGGLTDTQYF. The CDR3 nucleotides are TGTGCCAGCAGCTCCCTCAGCGGGGGTTTGACAGATACGCAGTATTTT.

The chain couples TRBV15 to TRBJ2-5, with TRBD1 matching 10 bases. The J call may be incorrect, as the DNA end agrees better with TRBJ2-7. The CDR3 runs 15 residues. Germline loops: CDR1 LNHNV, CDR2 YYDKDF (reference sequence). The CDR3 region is CATSDRPTGGHEQYF. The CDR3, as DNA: TGTGCCACCAGCGACAGACCGACAGGGGGCCACGAGCAGTACTTC.

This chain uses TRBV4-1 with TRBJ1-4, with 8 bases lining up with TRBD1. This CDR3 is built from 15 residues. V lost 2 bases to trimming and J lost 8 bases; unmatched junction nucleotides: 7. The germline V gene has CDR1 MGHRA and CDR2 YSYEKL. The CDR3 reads CASSQPDRGREKLFF. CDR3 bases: TGCGCCAGCAGCCAACCAGACAGGGGACGAGAAAAACTGTTTTTT.

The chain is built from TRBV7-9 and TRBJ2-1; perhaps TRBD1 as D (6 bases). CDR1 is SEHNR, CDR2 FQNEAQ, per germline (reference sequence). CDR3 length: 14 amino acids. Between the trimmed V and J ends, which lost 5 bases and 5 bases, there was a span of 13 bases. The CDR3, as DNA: TGTGCCAGCAGCGTTCGGGACACCCACAATGAGCAGTTCTTC. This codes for CASSVRDTHNEQFF. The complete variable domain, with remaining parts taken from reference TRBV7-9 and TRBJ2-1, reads DTGVSQNPRHKITKRGQNVTFRCDPISEHNRLYWYRQTLGQGPEFLTYFQNEAQLEKSRLLSDRFSAERPKGSFSTLEIQRTEQGDSAMYLCASSVRDTHNEQFFGPGTRLTVL.

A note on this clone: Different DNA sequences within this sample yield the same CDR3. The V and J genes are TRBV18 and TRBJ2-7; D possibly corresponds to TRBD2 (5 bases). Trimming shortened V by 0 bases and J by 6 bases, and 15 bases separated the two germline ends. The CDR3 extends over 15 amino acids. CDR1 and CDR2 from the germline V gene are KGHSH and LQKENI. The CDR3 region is CASSPPGSGSSEQYF. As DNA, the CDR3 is TGTGCCAGCTCACCACCTGGGAGTGGGAGTTCCGAGCAGTACTTC.

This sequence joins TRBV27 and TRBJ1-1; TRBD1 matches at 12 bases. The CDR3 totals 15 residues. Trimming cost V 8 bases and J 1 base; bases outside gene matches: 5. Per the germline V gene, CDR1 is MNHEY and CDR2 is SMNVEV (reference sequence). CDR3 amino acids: CASWDRGRGNTEAFF. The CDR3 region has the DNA TGTGCCAGCTGGGACAGGGGGCGAGGGAACACTGAAGCTTTCTTT.

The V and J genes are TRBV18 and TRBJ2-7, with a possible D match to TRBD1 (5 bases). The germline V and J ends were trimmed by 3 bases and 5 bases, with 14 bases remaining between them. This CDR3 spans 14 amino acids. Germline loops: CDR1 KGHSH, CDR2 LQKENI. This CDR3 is CASSPGQGINEQYF. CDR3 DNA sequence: TGTGCCAGCTCACCGGGGCAGGGTATTAACGAGCAGTACTTC.

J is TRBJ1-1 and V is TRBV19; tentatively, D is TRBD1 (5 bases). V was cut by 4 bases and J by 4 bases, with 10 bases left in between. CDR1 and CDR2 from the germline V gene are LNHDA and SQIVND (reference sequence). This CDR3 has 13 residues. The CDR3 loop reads CASSTQGGTEAFF. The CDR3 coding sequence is TGTGCCAGTAGTACTCAGGGTGGCACTGAAGCTTTCTTT.

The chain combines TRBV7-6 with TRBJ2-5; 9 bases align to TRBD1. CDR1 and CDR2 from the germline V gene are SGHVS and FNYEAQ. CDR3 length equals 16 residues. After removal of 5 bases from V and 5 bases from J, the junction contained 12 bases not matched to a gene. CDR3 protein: CASSHRYRGRLETQYF. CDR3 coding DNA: TGTGCCAGCAGCCACCGATACAGGGGGCGCTTGGAGACCCAGTACTTC.

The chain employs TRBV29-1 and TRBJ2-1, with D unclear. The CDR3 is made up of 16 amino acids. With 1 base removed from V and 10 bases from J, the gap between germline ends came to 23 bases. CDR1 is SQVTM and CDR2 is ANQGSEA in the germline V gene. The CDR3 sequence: CSVEGQASTLDGEQFF. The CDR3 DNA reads TGCAGCGTTGAAGGCCAGGCGAGTACCTTAGACGGCGAGCAGTTCTTC.

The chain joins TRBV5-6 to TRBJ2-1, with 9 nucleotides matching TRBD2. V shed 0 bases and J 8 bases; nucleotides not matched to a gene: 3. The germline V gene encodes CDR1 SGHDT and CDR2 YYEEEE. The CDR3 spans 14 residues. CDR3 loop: CASSLASGIHEQFF. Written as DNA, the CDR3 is TGTGCCAGCAGCTTGGCTAGCGGGATACATGAGCAGTTCTTC.

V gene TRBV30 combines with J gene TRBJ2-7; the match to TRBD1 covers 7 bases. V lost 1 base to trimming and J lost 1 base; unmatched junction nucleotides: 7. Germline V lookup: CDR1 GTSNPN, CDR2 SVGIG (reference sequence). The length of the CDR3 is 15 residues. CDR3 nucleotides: TGTGCCTGGAGTGGACAGGGTTATGTGTCCTACGAGCAGTACTTC. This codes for CAWSGQGYVSYEQYF.

The CDR3 nucleotides are TGTGCCAGCAGCTCGATTATAGCGGGAGGGCCAGATACGCAGTATTTT. Translation gives CASSSIIAGGPDTQYF. The chain employs TRBV7-6 and TRBJ2-3; 11 nucleotides line up with TRBD2. Looked up from germline, CDR1 is SGHVS and CDR2 is FNYEAQ. The CDR3 sequence is 16 residues long. The junction had 7 bases not matched to a gene; V was cut back by 4 bases and J by 4 bases.

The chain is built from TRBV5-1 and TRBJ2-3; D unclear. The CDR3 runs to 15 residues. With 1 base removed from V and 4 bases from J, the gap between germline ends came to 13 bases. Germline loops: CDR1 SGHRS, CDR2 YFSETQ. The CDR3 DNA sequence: TGCGCCAGCAGCTTGAGCCCTCGACTGGCAGATACGCAGTATTTT. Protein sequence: CASSLSPRLADTQYF.

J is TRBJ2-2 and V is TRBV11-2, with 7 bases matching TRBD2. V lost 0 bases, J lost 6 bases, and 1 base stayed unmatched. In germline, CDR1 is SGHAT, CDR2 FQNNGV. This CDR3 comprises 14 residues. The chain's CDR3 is CASSLDAGAGELFF. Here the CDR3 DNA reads TGTGCCAGCAGCTTAGATGCGGGGGCCGGGGAGCTGTTTTTT.

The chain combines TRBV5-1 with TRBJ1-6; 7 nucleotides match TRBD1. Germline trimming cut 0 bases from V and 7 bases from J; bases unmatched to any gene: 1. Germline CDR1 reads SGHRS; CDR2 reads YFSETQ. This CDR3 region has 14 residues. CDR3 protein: CASSLDRGNSPLHF. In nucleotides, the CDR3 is TGCGCCAGCAGCTTGGACAGGGGAAATTCACCCCTCCACTTT.

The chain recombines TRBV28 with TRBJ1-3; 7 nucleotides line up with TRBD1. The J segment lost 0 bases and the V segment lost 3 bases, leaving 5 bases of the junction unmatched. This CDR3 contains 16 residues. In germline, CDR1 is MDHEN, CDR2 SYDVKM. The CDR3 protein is CASSLGWTGSGNTIYF. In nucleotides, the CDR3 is TGTGCCAGCAGTTTGGGATGGACAGGCTCTGGAAACACCATATATTTT. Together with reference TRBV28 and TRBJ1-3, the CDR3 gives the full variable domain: DVKVTQSSRYLVKRTGEKVFLECVQDMDHENMFWYRQDPGLGLRLIYFSYDVKMKEKGDIPEGYSVSREKKERFSLILESASTNQTSMYLCASSLGWTGSGNTIYFGEGSWLTVV.

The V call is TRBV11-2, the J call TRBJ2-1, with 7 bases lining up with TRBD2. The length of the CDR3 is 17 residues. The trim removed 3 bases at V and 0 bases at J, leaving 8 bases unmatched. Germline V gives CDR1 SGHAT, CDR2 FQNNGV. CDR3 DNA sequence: TGTGCCAGCAGCTTCGGAGGCGGGAGAAACTCCTACAATGAGCAGTTCTTC. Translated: CASSFGGGRNSYNEQFF.

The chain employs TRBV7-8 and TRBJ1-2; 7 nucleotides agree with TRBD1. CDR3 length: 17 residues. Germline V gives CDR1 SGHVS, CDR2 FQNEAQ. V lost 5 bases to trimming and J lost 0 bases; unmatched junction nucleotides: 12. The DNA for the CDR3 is TGTGCCAGCAGCGGCCGAACGGGACAGTTTTCTAACTATGGCTACACCTTC. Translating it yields CASSGRTGQFSNYGYTF.